What follows is one TCR beta chain and its context. This clonotype has ten or more counts. The antigen it recognizes is unknown. It has no much larger one-base neighbor in the sample; base qualities were not kept. This specimen's time point label, interpreted: newly diagnosed GD, antithyroid drugs for less than 3 months. For both TCR sequencing and RNA sequencing, RNA was extracted from PBMCs in TRIzol. Graves' disease was diagnosed according to American Thyroid Association guidelines. The patients came from an endocrinology department in Xi'an, China. Each patient gave 9 to 10 milliliters of peripheral blood, collected in an EDTA anticoagulant tube. Ficoll Paque Plus density gradient separation was used to isolate PBMCs, and no additional T cell sorting was done. An Agilent 2100 Bioanalyzer and agarose gel were used to assess RNA quality, and a NanoDrop 2000 was used to measure RNA concentration. Preparation of the library involved multiplex PCR. This sample was sequenced with an Illumina HiSeq 4000. To build TCR beta libraries, CDR3 regions were amplified by Arm-PCR using iRepertoire HTBI primers. Gel purification was performed on PCR products prior to sequencing. The study's own analysis went as follows. Across samples, 62 TRBV and 15 or so TRBJ segments were identified and used for gene usage analysis of CDR3 amino acid clonotypes. Filtered high-quality paired reads were merged into contigs using COPE and FqMerger. BLAST was used to align contigs to IMGT TRBV, TRBD and TRBJ reference genes, with CDR3 defined following IMGT. Clonotypes above 0.1% frequency were classified as highly expanded clones. Shannon entropy was used to measure repertoire diversity, and the Gini coefficient was used to measure V-J evenness. Clonotypes shared by more than one individual were considered public. TCRdb itself trimmed the public reads at Q25 with fastp, ran MiXCR and retained productive beta chains. Rows merge per CDR3 protein into single entries with the most common DNA and genes. The V and J calls were determined by TCRdb, not by the authors. The sample table contains under 700,000 distinct CDR3 sequences; only one count was recorded for roughly 15% of them. The ten largest clones represent 20% to 25% of the sample.

The CDR3 runs 18 amino acids, cysteine and phenylalanine included. The read is trimmed to its CDR3 DNA, 54 bases read in frame from base 1. The germline V gene (reference sequence) sets CDR1 to MNHEY and CDR2 to SMNVEV. Trimming leaves V shorter by 6 bases and J shorter by 10 bases, with the junction holding 16 bases beyond the gene matches. The data stem from a study of regulatory T cells in long-lasting Graves disease (dated by TCRdb to about 2021). Regarding the complete study: Antithyroid drugs had been taken for less than 3 months by newly diagnosed Graves' disease patients. The study was conducted in China and was registered as a clinical trial. This study used TCR sequencing and RNA sequencing of peripheral blood to compare persistent Graves' disease patients against newly diagnosed Graves' disease patients. A total of around 35 samples underwent TCR sequencing: about 13 from persistent and some 20 from newly diagnosed Graves' disease patients.

General findings and caveats noted by the study authors: Persistent disease showed preferential use of TRBV28, TRBJ1-2 and TRBJ2-5, whereas newly diagnosed disease favored TRBV20-1 and TRBJ2-1. Compared with newly diagnosed patients, persistent Graves' disease patients had lower TCR Shannon entropy and fewer highly expanded clones, which suggests clonal expansion. The authors noted that the small sample size was a limitation that may lower accuracy. Sequencing and analysis were restricted to the TCR beta chain. Only peripheral blood was studied, because thyroid tissue, the primary lesion, was inaccessible. Patients with persistent disease shared more public clonotypes (over 2,500) than newly diagnosed patients did (around 1,000).

A further study also used this sample, focusing on T cells in Graves' hyperthyroidism and ophthalmopathy. The second publication reports: A patient counted as having stable Graves' hyperthyroidism if no progression to ophthalmopathy occurred over 18 months of follow-up. Hyperthyroidism patients were newly diagnosed, had a disease duration of under 2 months, and were aged 18 to 65 years. The study excluded patients with uncontrolled infections, other autoimmune diseases, pregnancy or lactation. Diagnoses were established on the basis of clinical symptoms, serum thyroxine and TRAb, thyroid ultrasound, and orbital computed tomography. The TCR CDR3 was subjected to a first round of RT-PCR using the HTBI primer set and the Qiagen OneStep RT-PCR kit. Most expanded thyroid clonotypes (frequency above 0.001) were also detected in blood, a finding suggesting that blood repertoires may reflect thyroid immune responses. In cross-validation, a model built on a 13 V-J signature told ophthalmopathy apart from stable hyperthyroidism with just under 90% sensitivity and roughly 83% specificity, and in testing the same model reached 80%/75%. During validation, the model predicted progression to ophthalmopathy a median of approximately six months ahead of onset, with around 71% sensitivity and almost 75% specificity. To identify distinguishing TCR V-J signatures, a discovery cohort of some 100 patients was used, comprising 43 with Graves' ophthalmopathy and around 57 with stable Graves' hyperthyroidism. An independent validation cohort of under 20 hyperthyroidism patients and more than 15 patients who later progressed to ophthalmopathy tested prospective prediction of ophthalmopathy. The roughly 100 discovery patients were randomly divided into training and test sets at a 7:3 ratio. Thyroid tissue and blood T-cell repertoires from six Graves' hyperthyroidism patients were also compared in the study. After blood sampling, hyperthyroidism patients were treated with methimazole at a starting dose of 30 mg daily, and ophthalmopathy patients were treated with high-dose intravenous methylprednisolone. Libraries were constructed in a second round of multiplex PCR, after which size selection and purification were performed. Sequencing of the libraries was done on an Illumina HiSeq2000 using paired-end 100 bp reads. SOAPnuke was used to process the raw data, throwing out any read that contained adapters or uncalled bases, had a mean Phred below 15, or lacked an exact constant-primer or identifier match. High-quality paired reads were merged with COPE v1.2.5, and unique nucleotide sequences were defined as clonotypes. MiTCR v1.1 was used to align clonotypes to the IMGT TRBV, TRBD and TRBJ reference segments. Analysis was restricted to V-J combinations with a frequency above 0.0001, which covered 98% to 99.2% of repertoires. The TCS score was defined as the ratio of F50 (clonal expansion) to E x V (chaos), calculated using BLOSUM62-based TCRdist between CDR3 peptides within each V-J. Welch's t-statistics and random forest reduced several hundred V-J features to fewer than 15, which were used in a naive Bayes classifier (R e1071). Sample size was not statistically predetermined, and blinding of investigators to group allocation was not performed. The paper reports TCR Vbeta CDR3 sequencing of fewer than 150 peripheral blood samples: 40 or so ophthalmopathy, fewer than 85 hyperthyroidism and some 17 progressor patients.

The chain couples TRBV27 to TRBJ1-6, and 12 junction bases match TRBD1. The receptor's source is a woman aged 40-60 years with Graves disease. Donor details come from another sample of the same person, matched by shared clones. Source: peripheral blood mononuclear cells (PBMCs), taken at new diagnosis, from a patient treated with antithyroid drugs. CDR3 region: CASSHGTGGPRGRSPLHF. In nucleotide form, the sequence is TGTGCCAGCAGCCATGGGACAGGGGGCCCGCGGGGGAGGTCACCCCTCCACTTT.